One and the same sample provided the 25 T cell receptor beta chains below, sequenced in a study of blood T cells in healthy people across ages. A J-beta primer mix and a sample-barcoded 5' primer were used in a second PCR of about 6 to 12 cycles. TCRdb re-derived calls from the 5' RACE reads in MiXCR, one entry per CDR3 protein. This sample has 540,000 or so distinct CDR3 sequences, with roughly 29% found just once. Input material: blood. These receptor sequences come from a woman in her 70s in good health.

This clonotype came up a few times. For the CDR3, the DNA is TGCAGTATCATAGCGGGGGGACGAGAGACCCAGTACTTC. Translated, it gives CSIIAGGRETQYF. This chain joins TRBV20-1 and TRBJ2-5, with 10 bases fitting TRBD2. The CDR3 sequence is 13 residues long. Trimming cost V 8 bases and J 4 bases; bases outside gene matches: 7. The V gene's germline CDR1 is DFQATT and CDR2 SNEGSKA (reference sequence).

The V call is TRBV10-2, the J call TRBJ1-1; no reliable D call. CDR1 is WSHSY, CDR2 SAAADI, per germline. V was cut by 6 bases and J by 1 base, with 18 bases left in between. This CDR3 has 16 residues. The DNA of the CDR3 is TGCGCCAGCAGGGATCCAAACACCGACGGGAACACTGAAGCTTTCTTT. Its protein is CASRDPNTDGNTEAFF.

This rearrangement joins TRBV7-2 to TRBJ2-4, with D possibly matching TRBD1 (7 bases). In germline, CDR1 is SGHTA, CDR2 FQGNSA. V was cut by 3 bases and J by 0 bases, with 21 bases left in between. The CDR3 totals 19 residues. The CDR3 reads CASSLLSWTGGVAKNIQYF. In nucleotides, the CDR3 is TGTGCCAGCAGCTTGCTTAGCTGGACAGGCGGGGTAGCCAAAAACATTCAGTACTTC.

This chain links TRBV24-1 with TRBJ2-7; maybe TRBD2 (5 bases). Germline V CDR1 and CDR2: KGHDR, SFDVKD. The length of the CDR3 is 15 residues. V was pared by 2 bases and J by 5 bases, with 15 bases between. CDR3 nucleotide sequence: TGTGCCACCAGTGATTCCGCCCGAGGGAGCGACGAGCAGTACTTC. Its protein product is CATSDSARGSDEQYF.

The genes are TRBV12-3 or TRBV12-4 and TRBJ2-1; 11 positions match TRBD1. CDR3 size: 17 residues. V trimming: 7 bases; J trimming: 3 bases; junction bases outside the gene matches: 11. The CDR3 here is CASTLLRDRGIYNEQFF. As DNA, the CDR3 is TGTGCCAGCACCTTATTAAGGGACAGGGGGATCTACAATGAGCAGTTCTTC.

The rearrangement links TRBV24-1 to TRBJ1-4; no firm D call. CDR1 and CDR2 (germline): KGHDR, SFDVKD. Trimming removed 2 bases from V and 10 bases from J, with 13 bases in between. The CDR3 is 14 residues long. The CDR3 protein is CATSDSGRHGKLFF. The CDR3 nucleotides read TGTGCCACCAGTGATTCGGGGAGGCATGGAAAACTGTTTTTT.

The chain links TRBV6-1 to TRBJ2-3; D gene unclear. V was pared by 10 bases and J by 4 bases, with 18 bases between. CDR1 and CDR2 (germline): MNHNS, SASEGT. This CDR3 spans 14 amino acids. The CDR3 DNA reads TGTGCCACAGCCCGTTCCACATCGGCAGATACGCAGTATTTT. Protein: CATARSTSADTQYF.

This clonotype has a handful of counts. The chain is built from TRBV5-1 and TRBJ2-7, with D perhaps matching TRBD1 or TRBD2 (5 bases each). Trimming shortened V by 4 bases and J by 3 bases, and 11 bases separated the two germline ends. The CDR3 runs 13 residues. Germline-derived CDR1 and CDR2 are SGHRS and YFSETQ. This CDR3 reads CASSRDGFYEQYF. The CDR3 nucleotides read TGCGCCAGCAGCCGGGACGGCTTCTACGAGCAGTACTTC.

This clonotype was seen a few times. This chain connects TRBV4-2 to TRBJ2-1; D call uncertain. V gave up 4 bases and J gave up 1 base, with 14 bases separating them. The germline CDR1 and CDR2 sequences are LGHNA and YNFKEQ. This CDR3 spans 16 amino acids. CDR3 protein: CASSPGGTESYNEQFF. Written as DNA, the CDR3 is TGTGCCAGCAGCCCGGGCGGAACGGAATCCTACAATGAGCAGTTCTTC.

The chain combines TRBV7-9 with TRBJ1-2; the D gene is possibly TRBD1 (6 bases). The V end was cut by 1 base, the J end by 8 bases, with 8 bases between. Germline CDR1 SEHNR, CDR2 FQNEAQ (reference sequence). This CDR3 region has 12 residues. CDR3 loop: CASSLEQGGYTF. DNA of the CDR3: TGTGCCAGCAGCTTAGAACAGGGCGGCTACACCTTC.

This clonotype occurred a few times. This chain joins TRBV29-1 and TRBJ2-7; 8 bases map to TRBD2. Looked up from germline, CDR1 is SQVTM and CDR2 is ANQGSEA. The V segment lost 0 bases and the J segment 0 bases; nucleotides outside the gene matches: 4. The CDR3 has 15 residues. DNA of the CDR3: TGCAGCGTTGAAGAAGGGACTAGAAGCTCCTACGAGCAGTACTTC. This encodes CSVEEGTRSSYEQYF.

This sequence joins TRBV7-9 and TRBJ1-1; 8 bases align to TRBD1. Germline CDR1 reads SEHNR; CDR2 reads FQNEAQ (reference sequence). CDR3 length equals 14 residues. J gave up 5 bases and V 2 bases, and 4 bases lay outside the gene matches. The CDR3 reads CASSLQTGDTEAFF. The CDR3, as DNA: TGTGCCAGCAGCTTACAGACAGGGGATACTGAAGCTTTCTTT.

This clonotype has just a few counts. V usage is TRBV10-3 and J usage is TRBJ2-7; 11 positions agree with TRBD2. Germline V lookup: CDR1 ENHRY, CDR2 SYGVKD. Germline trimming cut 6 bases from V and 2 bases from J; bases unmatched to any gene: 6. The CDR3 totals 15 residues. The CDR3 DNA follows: TGTGCCATCAGGGGGGCTAGCGGGGGGACCTACGAGCAGTACTTC. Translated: CAIRGASGGTYEQYF.

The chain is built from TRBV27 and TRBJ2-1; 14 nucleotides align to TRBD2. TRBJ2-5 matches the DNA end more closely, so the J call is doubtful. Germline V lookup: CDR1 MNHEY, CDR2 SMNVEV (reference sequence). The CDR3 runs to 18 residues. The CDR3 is CASSPRLAGGKPEETQYF. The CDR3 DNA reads TGTGCCAGCAGTCCCAGACTAGCGGGGGGGAAACCCGAAGAGACCCAGTACTTC.

CDR3 protein: CASSAGRGGTDTEYF. CDR3 DNA: TGTGCCAGCAGTGCAGGACGGGGGGGCACAGATACGGAATATTTT. This chain connects TRBV12-3 or TRBV12-4 to TRBJ2-3; 8 nucleotides line up with TRBD2. The junction had 19 bases not matched to a gene; V was cut back by 5 bases and J by 15 bases. The CDR3 covers 15 residues.

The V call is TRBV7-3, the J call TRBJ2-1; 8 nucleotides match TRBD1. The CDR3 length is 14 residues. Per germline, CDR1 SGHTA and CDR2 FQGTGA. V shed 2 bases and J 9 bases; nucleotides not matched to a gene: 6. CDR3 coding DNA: TGTGCCAGCAGCTTATCGCCAGGGGGCGGTGAGCAGTTCTTC. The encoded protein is CASSLSPGGGEQFF.

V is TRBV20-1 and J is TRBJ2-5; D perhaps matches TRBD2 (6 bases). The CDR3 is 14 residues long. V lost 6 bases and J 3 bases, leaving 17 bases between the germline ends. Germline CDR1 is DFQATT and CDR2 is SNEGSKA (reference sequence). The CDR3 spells CSALGLLGEETQYF. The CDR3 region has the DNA TGCAGTGCCCTTGGACTACTTGGAGAAGAGACCCAGTACTTC.

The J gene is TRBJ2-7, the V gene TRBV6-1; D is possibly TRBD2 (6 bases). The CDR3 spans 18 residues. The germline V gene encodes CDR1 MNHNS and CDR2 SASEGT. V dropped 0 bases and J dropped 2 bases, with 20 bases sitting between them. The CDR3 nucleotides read TGTGCCAGCAGTGAAGCAGAGCCGGGACTGACGTCAACCTACGAGCAGTACTTC. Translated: CASSEAEPGLTSTYEQYF.

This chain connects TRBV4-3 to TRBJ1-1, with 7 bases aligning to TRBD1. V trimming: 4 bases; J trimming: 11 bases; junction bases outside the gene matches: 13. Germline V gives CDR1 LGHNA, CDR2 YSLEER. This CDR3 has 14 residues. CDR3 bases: TGCGCCAGCAGCCTCGTAGGGGGCAGGGGGAGGGCTTTCTTT. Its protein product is CASSLVGGRGRAFF.

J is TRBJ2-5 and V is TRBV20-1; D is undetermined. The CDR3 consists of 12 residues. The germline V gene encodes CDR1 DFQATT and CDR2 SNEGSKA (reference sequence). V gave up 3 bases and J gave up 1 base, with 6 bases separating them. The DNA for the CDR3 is TGCAGTGCTAGGTCCGGCCAAGAGACCCAGTACTTC. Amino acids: CSARSGQETQYF.

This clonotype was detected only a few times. The CDR3 nucleotides read TGTGCCAGCAGCCAATACGGGGGGATGAACACTGAAGCTTTCTTT. Translated, it gives CASSQYGGMNTEAFF. The chain uses TRBV3-1 and TRBJ1-1, with D perhaps matching TRBD1 (5 bases). Germline lookup yields CDR1 LGHDT and CDR2 YNNKEL (reference sequence). This CDR3 contains 15 residues. Trimming shortened V by 2 bases and J by 0 bases, and 10 bases separated the two germline ends.

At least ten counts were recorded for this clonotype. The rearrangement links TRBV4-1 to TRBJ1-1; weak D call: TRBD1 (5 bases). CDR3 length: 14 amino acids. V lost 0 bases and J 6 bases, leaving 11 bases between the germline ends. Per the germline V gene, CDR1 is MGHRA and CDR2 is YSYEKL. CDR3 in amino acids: CASSQELVGPEAFF. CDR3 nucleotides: TGCGCCAGCAGCCAAGAACTAGTGGGGCCTGAAGCTTTCTTT.

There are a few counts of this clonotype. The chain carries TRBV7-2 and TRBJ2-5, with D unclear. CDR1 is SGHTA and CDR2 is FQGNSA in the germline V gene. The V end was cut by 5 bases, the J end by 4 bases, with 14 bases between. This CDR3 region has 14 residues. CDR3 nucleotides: TGTGCCAGCAGCCAGGCGTTCGGTGGAGAGACCCAGTACTTC. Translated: CASSQAFGGETQYF.

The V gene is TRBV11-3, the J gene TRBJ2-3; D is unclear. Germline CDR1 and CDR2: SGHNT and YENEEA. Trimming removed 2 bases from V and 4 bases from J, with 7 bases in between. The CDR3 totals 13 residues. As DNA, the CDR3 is TGTGCCAGCAGCTTAAGGGCTCCAGATACGCAGTATTTT. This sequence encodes CASSLRAPDTQYF.

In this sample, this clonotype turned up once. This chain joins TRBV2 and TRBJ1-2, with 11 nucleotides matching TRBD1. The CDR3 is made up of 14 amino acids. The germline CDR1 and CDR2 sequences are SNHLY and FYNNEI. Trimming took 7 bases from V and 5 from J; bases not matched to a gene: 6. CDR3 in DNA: TGTGCCAGCACCGGACAGGGGGCTGTGTATGGCTACACCTTC. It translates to CASTGQGAVYGYTF.